This T cell receptor beta chain was sequenced for a study of T cell changes during pregnancy in multiple sclerosis (dated by TCRdb to about 2019). Notes on the research overall: In women with multiple sclerosis, the researchers looked at how the T cell repertoire shifted as pregnancy progressed.

Library construction relied on the immunoSEQ multiplex PCR assay. TCRdb re-hosts the immuneACCESS table, in-frame sequences only. Its copies lack some clones; in the studies checked, an unresolved V gene accounts for under half of them, and the cause for the rest is not known. This sample lists approximately 96,000 clones; about 91% were detected once. The ten largest clones take up roughly 2% of the sample. Comment on this clone: It lacks a known antigen. The sample holds no much larger clone one base away, and base qualities are not on file.

For this chain, trimming is 6 bases at the V end and 12 bases at the J end, and the number of junction bases without a gene match is 8. Sequences KGHSH (CDR1) and LQKENI (CDR2) are obtained from the germline V gene. From the cysteine up to the phenylalanine, the CDR3 has a length of 12 residues. Only the CDR3 region is kept as DNA, spanning 36 bases read in frame from base 1. The sequence was collected from a female donor in good health, enrolled as a control in a pregnancy study. The chain links TRBV18 with TRBJ2-4, with TRBD2 identical over 7 junction bases. The sequences come from peripheral blood, collected after pregnancy. CDR3 region: CASSEASGGQYF. The sequence in DNA is TGTGCCAGCTCCGAGGCTAGCGGTGGTCAGTACTTC.